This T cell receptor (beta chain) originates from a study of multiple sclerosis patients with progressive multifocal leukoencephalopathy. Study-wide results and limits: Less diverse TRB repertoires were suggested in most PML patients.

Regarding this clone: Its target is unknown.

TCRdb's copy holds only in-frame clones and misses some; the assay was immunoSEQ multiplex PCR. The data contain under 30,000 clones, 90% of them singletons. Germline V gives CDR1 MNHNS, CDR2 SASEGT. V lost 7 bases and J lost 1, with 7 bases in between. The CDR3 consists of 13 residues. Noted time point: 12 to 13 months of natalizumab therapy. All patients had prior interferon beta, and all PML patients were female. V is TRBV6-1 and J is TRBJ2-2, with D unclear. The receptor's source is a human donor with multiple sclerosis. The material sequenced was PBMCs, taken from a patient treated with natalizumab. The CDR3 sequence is CASTWGNTGELFF. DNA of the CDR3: TGTGCCAGCACCTGGGGGAACACCGGGGAGCTGTTTTTT.